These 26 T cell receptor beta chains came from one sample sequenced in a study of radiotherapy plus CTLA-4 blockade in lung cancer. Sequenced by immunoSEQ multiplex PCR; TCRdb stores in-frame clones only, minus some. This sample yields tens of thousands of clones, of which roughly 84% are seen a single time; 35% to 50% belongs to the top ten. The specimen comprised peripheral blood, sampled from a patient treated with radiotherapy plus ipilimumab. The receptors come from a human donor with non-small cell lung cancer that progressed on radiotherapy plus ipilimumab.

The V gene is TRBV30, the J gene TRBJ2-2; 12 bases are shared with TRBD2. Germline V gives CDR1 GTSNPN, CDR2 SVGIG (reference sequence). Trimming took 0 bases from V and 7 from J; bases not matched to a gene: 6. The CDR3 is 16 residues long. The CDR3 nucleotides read TGTGCCTGGAGTGTAAGACTAGCGGGAGTTCGCGGGGAGCTGTTTTTT. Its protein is CAWSVRLAGVRGELFF.

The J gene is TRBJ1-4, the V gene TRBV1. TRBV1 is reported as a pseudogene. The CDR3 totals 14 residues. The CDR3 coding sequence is TGCACCAGCAGCCAAAGCCGGGTTCGGGAAAAACTGTTTTTT. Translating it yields CTSSQSRVREKLFF.

The CDR3 sequence: CASRMDRGNTEAFF. The CDR3 coding sequence is TGTGCCAGCAGAATGGACAGGGGGAACACTGAAGCTTTCTTT. The chain couples TRBV6-6 to TRBJ1-1, with 9 bases fitting TRBD1. In germline, CDR1 is MNHNY, CDR2 SVGAGI (reference sequence). The CDR3 length is 14 residues. Losses at the gene ends were 6 bases for V and 1 base for J; bases not matched to a gene: 3.

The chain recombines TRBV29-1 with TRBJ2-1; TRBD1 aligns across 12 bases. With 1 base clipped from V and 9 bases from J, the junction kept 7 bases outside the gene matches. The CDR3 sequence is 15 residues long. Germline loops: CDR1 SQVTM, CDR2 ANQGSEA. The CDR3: CSVEGGQGASFEQFF. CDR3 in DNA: TGCAGCGTTGAAGGGGGACAGGGGGCGTCTTTTGAGCAGTTCTTC.

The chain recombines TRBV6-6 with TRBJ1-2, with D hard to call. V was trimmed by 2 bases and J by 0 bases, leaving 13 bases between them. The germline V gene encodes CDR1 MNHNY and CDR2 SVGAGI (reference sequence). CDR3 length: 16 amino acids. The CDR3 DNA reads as TGTGCCAGCAGTTACCACACCCTCTTAGCTAACTATGGCTACACCTTC. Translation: CASSYHTLLANYGYTF.

Here the CDR3 reads CAISESTGVSTEAFF. In DNA, the CDR3 is TGTGCCATCAGTGAGTCGACAGGGGTGAGTACTGAAGCTTTCTTT. The chain links TRBV10-3 to TRBJ1-1, with TRBD1 matching over 8 bases. The germline gives CDR1 ENHRY, CDR2 SYGVKD. V was pared by 0 bases and J by 5 bases, with 5 bases of the junction left unmatched. The CDR3 covers 15 residues.

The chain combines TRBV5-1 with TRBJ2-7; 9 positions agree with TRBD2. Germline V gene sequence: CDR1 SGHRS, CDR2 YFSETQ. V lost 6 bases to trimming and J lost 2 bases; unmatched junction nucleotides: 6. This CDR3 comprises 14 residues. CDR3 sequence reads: CASNSGRETYEQYF. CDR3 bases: TGCGCCAGCAATAGCGGGAGAGAAACCTACGAGCAGTACTTC.

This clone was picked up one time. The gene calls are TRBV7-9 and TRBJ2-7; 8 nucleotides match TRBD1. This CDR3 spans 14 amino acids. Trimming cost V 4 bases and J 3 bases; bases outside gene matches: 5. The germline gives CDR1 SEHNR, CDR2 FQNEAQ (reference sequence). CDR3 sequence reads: CASSSLTGGYEQYF. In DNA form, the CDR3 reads TGTGCCAGCAGCTCCCTTACAGGGGGCTACGAGCAGTACTTC. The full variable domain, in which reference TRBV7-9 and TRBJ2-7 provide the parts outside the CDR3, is DTGVSQNPRHKITKRGQNVTFRCDPISEHNRLYWYRQTLGQGPEFLTYFQNEAQLEKSRLLSDRFSAERPKGSFSTLEIQRTEQGDSAMYLCASSSLTGGYEQYFGPGTRLTVT.

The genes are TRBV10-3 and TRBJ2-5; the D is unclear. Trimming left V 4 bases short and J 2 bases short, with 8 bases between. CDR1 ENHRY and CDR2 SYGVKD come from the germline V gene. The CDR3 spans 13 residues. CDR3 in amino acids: CAISGRKQETQYF. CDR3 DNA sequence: TGTGCCATCAGTGGACGGAAACAAGAGACCCAGTACTTC.

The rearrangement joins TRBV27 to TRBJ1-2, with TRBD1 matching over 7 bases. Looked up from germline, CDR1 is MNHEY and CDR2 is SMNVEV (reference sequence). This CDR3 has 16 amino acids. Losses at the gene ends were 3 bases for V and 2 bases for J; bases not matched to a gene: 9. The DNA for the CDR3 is TGTGCCAGCAGTTTGAAAGCTCTGACAGGGAACTATGGCTACACCTTC. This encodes CASSLKALTGNYGYTF.

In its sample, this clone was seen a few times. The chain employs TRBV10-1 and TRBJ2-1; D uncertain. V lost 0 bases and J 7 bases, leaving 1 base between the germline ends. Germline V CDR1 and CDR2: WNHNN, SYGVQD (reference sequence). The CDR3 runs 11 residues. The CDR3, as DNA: TGCGCCAGCAGTGAGTCGAATGAGCAGTTCTTC. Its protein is CASSESNEQFF.

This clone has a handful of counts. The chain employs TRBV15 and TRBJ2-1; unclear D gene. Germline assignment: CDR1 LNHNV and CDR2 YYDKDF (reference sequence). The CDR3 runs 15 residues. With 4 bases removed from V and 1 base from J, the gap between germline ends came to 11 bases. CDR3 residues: CATSTGRESYNEQFF. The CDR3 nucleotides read TGTGCCACCAGCACTGGACGAGAATCCTACAATGAGCAGTTCTTC. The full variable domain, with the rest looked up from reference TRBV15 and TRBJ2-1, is DAMVIQNPRYQVTQFGKPVTLSCSQTLNHNVMYWYQQKSSQAPKLLFHYYDKDFNNEADTPDNFQSRRPNTSFCFLDIRSPGLGDTAMYLCATSTGRESYNEQFFGPGTRLTVL.

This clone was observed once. The chain's CDR3 is CASSVGAGGNTDTQYF. For the CDR3, the DNA is TGTGCCAGCAGCGTAGGAGCGGGAGGGAACACAGATACGCAGTATTTT. The rearrangement links TRBV9 to TRBJ2-3, with 10 bases matching TRBD2. CDR3 length equals 16 residues. CDR1 and CDR2 (germline): SGDLS, YYNGEE. V lost 0 bases, J lost 2 bases, and 3 bases stayed unmatched.

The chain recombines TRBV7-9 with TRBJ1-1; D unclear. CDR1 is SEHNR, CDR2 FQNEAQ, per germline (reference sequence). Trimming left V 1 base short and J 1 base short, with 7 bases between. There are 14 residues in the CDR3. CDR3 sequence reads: CASSLGTTNTEAFF. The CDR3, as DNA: TGTGCCAGCAGCTTAGGGACCACGAACACTGAAGCTTTCTTT.

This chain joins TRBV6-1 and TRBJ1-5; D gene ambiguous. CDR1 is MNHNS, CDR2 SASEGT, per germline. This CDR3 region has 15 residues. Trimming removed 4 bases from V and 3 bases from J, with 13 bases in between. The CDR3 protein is CASSGIRHYNQPQHF. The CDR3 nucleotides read TGTGCCAGCAGTGGAATAAGGCACTACAATCAGCCCCAGCATTTT.

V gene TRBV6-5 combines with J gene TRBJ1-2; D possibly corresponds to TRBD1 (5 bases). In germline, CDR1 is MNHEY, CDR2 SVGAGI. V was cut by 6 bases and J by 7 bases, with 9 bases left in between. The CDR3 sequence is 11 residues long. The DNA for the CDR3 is TGTGCCAGCAGGGCAGGGTCTGGCTACACCTTC. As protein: CASRAGSGYTF.

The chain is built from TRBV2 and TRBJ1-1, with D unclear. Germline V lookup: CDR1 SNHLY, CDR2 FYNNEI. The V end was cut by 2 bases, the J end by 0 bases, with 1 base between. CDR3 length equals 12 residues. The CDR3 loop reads CASSELNTEAFF. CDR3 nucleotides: TGTGCCAGCAGTGAATTGAACACTGAAGCTTTCTTT.

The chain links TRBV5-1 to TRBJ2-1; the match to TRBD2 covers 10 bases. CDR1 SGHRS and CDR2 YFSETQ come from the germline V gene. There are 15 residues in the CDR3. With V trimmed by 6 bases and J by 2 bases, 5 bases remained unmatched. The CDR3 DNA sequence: TGCGCCAGCACCGCTAGCGGGAGTGCCTACAATGAGCAGTTCTTC. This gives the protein CASTASGSAYNEQFF.

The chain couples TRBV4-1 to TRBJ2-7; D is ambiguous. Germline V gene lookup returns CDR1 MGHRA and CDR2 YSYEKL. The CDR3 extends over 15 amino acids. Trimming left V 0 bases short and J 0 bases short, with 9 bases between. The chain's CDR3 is CASSQDLLISYEQYF. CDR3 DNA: TGCGCCAGCAGCCAAGATCTTCTGATCTCCTACGAGCAGTACTTC.

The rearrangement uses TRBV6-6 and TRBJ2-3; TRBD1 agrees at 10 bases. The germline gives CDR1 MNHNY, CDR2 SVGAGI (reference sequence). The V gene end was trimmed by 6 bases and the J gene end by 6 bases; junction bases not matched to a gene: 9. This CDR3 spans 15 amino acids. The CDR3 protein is CASRASGQGFDTQYF. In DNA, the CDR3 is TGTGCCAGCAGAGCCTCGGGACAGGGGTTCGATACGCAGTATTTT.

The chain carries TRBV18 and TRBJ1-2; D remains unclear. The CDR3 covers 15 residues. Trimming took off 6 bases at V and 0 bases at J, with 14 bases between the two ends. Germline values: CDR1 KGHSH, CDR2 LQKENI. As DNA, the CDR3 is TGTGCCAGCTCCGTGTCCCCGAAGCCTAACTATGGCTACACCTTC. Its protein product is CASSVSPKPNYGYTF.

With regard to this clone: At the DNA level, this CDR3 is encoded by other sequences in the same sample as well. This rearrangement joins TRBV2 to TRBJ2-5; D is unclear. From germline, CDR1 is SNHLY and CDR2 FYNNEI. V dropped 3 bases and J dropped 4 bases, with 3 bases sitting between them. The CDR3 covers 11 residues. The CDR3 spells CASSEGETQYF. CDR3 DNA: TGTGCCAGCAGTGAGGGAGAGACCCAGTACTTC.

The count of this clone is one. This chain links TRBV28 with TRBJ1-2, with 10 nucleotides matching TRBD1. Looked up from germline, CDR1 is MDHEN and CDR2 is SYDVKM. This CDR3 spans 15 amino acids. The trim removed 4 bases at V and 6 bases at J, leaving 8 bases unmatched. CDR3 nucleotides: TGTGCCAGCAGTTCGCCTAGTGGGACAGGGGATGGCTACACCTTC. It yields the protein CASSSPSGTGDGYTF.

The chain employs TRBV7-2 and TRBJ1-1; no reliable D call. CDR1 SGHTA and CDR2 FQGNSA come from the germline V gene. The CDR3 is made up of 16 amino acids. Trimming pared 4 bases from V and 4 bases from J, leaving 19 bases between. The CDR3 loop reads CASSSQSGRSATEAFF. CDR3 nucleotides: TGTGCCAGCAGCTCGCAATCGGGCAGGTCGGCCACTGAAGCTTTCTTT.

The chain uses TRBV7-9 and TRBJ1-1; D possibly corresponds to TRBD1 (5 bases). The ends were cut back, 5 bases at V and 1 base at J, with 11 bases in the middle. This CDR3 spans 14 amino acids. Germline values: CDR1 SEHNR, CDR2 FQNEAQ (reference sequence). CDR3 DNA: TGTGCCAGCAGCGGAGACGGGACGAACACTGAAGCTTTCTTT. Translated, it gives CASSGDGTNTEAFF.

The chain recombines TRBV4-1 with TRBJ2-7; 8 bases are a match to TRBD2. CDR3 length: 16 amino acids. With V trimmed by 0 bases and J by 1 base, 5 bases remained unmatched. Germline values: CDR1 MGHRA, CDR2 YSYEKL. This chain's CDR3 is CASSQDPTSGSYEQYF. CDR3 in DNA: TGCGCCAGCAGCCAAGATCCCACTAGCGGTTCCTACGAGCAGTACTTC.